These 12 T cell receptor beta chains came from one sample sequenced in a study of blood T cell repertoires in COVID-19. This table comes from immunoSEQ multiplex PCR, and its TCRdb copy is limited to in-frame clones, with some not included. The sample comprises about 530,000 clones, roughly nine tenths of which are singletons, and roughly 7.4% rests with the top ten. Sequenced sample: peripheral blood. These receptors originate from a woman aged 50 to 60 with COVID-19, enrolled during active disease.

This clone has only a few counts. V gene TRBV2 combines with J gene TRBJ1-1; a possible D gene is TRBD1 (6 bases). The CDR3 has 13 amino acids. Germline lookup yields CDR1 SNHLY and CDR2 FYNNEI. V lost 5 bases to trimming and J lost 2 bases, with 9 bases between them. The CDR3 DNA sequence: TGTGCCAGCAGTCGACAGGAAAACACTGAAGCTTTCTTT. The encoded protein is CASSRQENTEAFF.

This chain links TRBV29-1 with TRBJ1-2; D not resolved. CDR3 length: 12 amino acids. V was trimmed by 3 bases and J by 3 bases, leaving 8 bases between them. Germline CDR1 and CDR2: SQVTM and ANQGSEA. The CDR3, as DNA: TGCAGCGTTGACGGAGCGTACTATGGCTACACCTTC. This encodes CSVDGAYYGYTF.

This rearrangement joins TRBV4-2 to TRBJ1-1, with 8 positions matching TRBD1. The ends lost 3 bases at V and 1 base at J; junction bases unmatched: 7. Looked up from germline, CDR1 is LGHNA and CDR2 is YNFKEQ. The CDR3 length is 16 residues. The CDR3 is CASSHVYRGTNTEAFF. The DNA for the CDR3 is TGTGCCAGCAGCCATGTATACAGGGGGACGAACACTGAAGCTTTCTTT.

In its sample, this clone was seen once. The chain uses TRBV19 and TRBJ1-1, with 7 bases aligning to TRBD1. Germline V gives CDR1 LNHDA, CDR2 SQIVND (reference sequence). V dropped 5 bases and J dropped 1; count of bases not matched to a gene: 10. This CDR3 has 16 residues. The CDR3 DNA is TGTGCCAGTAGTCGCCCGGGACAGAATCCGAACACTGAAGCTTTCTTT. Its translation: CASSRPGQNPNTEAFF.

The V call is TRBV2, the J call TRBJ1-6; 9 bases agree with TRBD1. The CDR3 loop spans 15 amino acids. Germline V gene data show CDR1 as SNHLY and CDR2 as FYNNEI. Unmatched junction bases numbered 7, after V lost 4 bases and J lost 9 bases. DNA of the CDR3: TGTGCCAGCAGTGGTAGACAGGGGGTAGGTTCACCCCTCCACTTT. Residues: CASSGRQGVGSPLHF.

This chain uses TRBV5-1 with TRBJ2-2, with TRBD2 identical over 7 bases. Trimming took 1 base from V and 6 from J; bases not matched to a gene: 6. Germline CDR1 reads SGHRS; CDR2 reads YFSETQ. The CDR3 has 15 residues. The CDR3 spells CASSLLQGGSGELFF. CDR3 DNA: TGCGCCAGCAGCTTGTTGCAGGGAGGGTCCGGGGAGCTGTTTTTT.

The rearrangement links TRBV10-1 to TRBJ2-2; no reliable D call. Germline assignment: CDR1 WNHNN and CDR2 SYGVQD (reference sequence). V was trimmed by 4 bases and J by 4 bases, leaving 16 bases between them. CDR3 length: 16 amino acids. The CDR3 region has the DNA TGCGCCAGCAGTGCTGCAGAAACAGACGTCACCGGGGAGCTGTTTTTT. This sequence encodes CASSAAETDVTGELFF.

This CDR3 reads CSAFGQNEEQYF. Written as DNA, the CDR3 is TGCAGCGCGTTCGGACAGAATGAAGAGCAGTACTTC. The chain is built from TRBV29-1 and TRBJ2-7, with a possible D match to TRBD1 (6 bases). V was shortened by 7 bases and J by 7 bases, with 17 bases between the two germline ends. CDR1 and CDR2 from the germline V gene are SQVTM and ANQGSEA. This CDR3 has 12 residues.

The rearrangement joins TRBV11-3 to TRBJ2-3; no firm D call. The germline V gene has CDR1 SGHNT and CDR2 YENEEA. Deletions cut 1 base from V and 8 bases from J, with 7 bases between. CDR3 length: 12 amino acids. The CDR3 spells CASSLGFGTQYF. The DNA for the CDR3 is TGTGCCAGCAGCTTAGGATTCGGTACGCAGTATTTT.

This chain connects TRBV11-3 to TRBJ1-6, with 7 bases fitting TRBD1. Germline loops: CDR1 SGHNT, CDR2 YENEEA. The CDR3 totals 13 residues. Unmatched junction bases numbered 3, after V lost 3 bases and J lost 10 bases. The chain's CDR3 is CASSFDRESPLHF. The CDR3 DNA reads as TGTGCCAGCAGCTTTGACAGGGAGTCACCCCTCCACTTT.

V is TRBV21-1 and J is TRBJ1-1; TRBD1 is taken as the D call from the table, unchecked against the DNA. TRBV21-1 is flagged as a pseudogene. The CDR3 consists of 14 residues. In DNA, the CDR3 is TGTGCCAGCAGCCCGACAGGGGGAGCGACTGAAGCTTTCTTT. Its protein is CASSPTGGATEAFF.

This clone was seen just once. The rearrangement links TRBV19 to TRBJ2-7; no clear D. Trimming took 10 bases from V and 2 from J, leaving 15 bases between them. This CDR3 is 13 amino acids long. Per the germline V gene, CDR1 is LNHDA and CDR2 is SQIVND (reference sequence). This CDR3 is CATSLTLTYEQYF. The DNA for the CDR3 is TGTGCCACTTCTTTGACACTGACCTACGAGCAGTACTTC.